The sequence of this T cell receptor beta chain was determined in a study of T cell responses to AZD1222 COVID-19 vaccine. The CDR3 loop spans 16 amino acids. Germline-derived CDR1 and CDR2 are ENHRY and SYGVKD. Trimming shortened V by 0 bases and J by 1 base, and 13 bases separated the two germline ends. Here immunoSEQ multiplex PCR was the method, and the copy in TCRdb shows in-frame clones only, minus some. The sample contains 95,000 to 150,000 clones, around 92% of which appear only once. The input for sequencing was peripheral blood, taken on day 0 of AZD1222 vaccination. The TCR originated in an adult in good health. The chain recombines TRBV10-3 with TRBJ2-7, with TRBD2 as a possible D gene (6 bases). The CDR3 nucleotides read TGTGCCATCAGTGAGTCGGTGGGACTCGCTTCCTACGAGCAGTACTTC. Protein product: CAISESVGLASYEQYF.